The present entry profiles one T cell receptor beta chain with its context. This clonotype has ten or more counts. The antigen it recognizes is unknown. Sequence at one end of the junction differs from germline and may be a read error. Naive CD8 T cell libraries were made from approximately 20,000 to 1,000,000 sorted cells using 10%, 30% or 50% of purified RNA. On a BD FACSAria II, naive CD8 T cells were FACS-sorted as CD8+CD4-CCR7+CD45RA+ and collected into RLT Plus buffer. To test detection sensitivity, Jurkat RNA equivalent to roughly eleven TCR copies was spiked into samples of roughly 18,000-1,000,000 naive CD8 T cells. Enrichment of CD8 T cells was done with RosetteSep CD8+ T Cell Enrichment Cocktail plus Ficoll-Paque, and ACK red cell lysis came afterward. The data derive from a study of molecular identifiers for immune sequencing clone quantification (dated by TCRdb to the late 2010s). Turning to the overall study: In a replicate experiment, RNA from roughly 18,000 or 92,000 naive CD8 T cells was split into five aliquots, four of which were sequenced. The study was a methods study using CD8 T cells to benchmark molecular-identifier clustering-based TCR repertoire sequencing (MIDCIRS) and TCR RNA copy counting.

To prepare the library, PCR was applied. Instrument on record: Illumina HiSeq 4000. Preparation of bulk TCR libraries followed a previously described approach, with the TCR primers listed in Table S5. Purification of total RNA was performed with the Qiagen AllPrep DNA/RNA kit. Before any analysis, reads coming from multiple sequencing runs of the same library were combined into one pool. The authors' analysis ran thus. Reads were retained only if an exact TCR constant sequence was present, and the retained reads were trimmed to 150 nt and grouped according to their 12-nt molecular barcodes. Reads in each barcode group were sub-clustered using a 15% Levenshtein threshold, and a quality-weighted consensus sequence was built for each RNA molecule. Non-functional sequences were removed, as were lower-count sequences one edit away from another. Based on a fit of two negative binomial distributions, barcode sub-clusters having less than 20% of the maximum read count were discarded. TCRdb reprocessing: public reads trimmed at Q25 with fastp, clones called with MiXCR, in-frame beta chains kept. Each record represents a unique CDR3 protein, reported with the most common genes and DNA among its rows. TCRdb's processing, not the authors' own work, is the source of the V and J calls. This sample has about 320,000 distinct CDR3 sequences in its table, and 20% to 25% of those were observed once. The top ten clonotypes cover roughly 0.8% of the sample.

Taken from the germline V gene (reference sequence), the CDR1 and CDR2 loops are SEHNR and FQNEAQ. The CDR3 contains 14 residues, cysteine and phenylalanine counted. Of all the DNA, just the CDR3 is kept, 42 bases in frame from base 1. General conclusions and limits of the study: When barcode sub-clustering was not used, chimeric consensus sequences inflated TCR diversity, with chimeras reaching as high as 47%. Modeling estimated roughly 3.2 recovered TCR RNA copies per cell, compared with about ten by digital PCR, which implies about 30% capture efficiency. Spiked-in Jurkat TCR RNA (10 copies' worth), which is not part of the donor repertoire, was contained in the naive libraries. Spiked-in Jurkat TCR RNA equivalent to a single cell was reported to be detectable even among approximately 900,000 naive CD8 T cells. Highly expanded clone sizes could be underestimated because identical TCR molecules may share a barcode. Clones above 20 RNA copies held over 99% of molecules in CMV-specific effector cells but under 1% in naive cells.

Recombination linked TRBV7-9 to TRBJ2-3, with 9 junctional bases fitting TRBD2. This receptor was obtained from a human donor in good health. Some libraries in this study had Jurkat cell RNA spiked in. The sample comprised naive CD8+ T cells from blood, with Jurkat cell RNA spiked in. The meaning of the sample's cell subset or site label: FACS-sorted CD8+CD4-CCR7+CD45RA+ naive T cells. The DNA sequence is TGTGCCAGCAGCCTAGCGGGAAGGTCAGATACGCAGTATTTT. The resulting protein is CASSLAGRSDTQYF.